One sample yielded the 8 T cell receptor beta chains listed below, sequenced in a study of blood T cell repertoires in COVID-19. The method was immunoSEQ multiplex PCR; TCRdb's version includes in-frame clones alone and lacks a portion of them. The sample holds about 63,000 clones, over 90% seen once. What was sequenced was peripheral blood. Receptors were obtained from a man between 45 and 60 years old with active COVID-19.

The CDR3 reads CASSPPGASGRPSSYNEQFF. CDR3 DNA sequence: TGCGCCAGCAGCCCCCCGGGAGCTAGCGGGAGGCCCAGCTCCTACAATGAGCAGTTCTTC. The J gene is TRBJ2-1, the V gene TRBV4-1; 11 nucleotides align to TRBD2. CDR3 length: 20 residues. Germline CDR1 and CDR2: MGHRA and YSYEKL. Trimming removed 4 bases from V and 0 bases from J; junction bases left unmatched: 14.

The rearrangement links TRBV5-6 to TRBJ2-2, with D unresolved. CDR3 size: 15 residues. Germline CDR1 and CDR2: SGHDT and YYEEEE. Trimming removed 4 bases from V and 6 bases from J, with 16 bases in between. CDR3 amino acids: CASSTFPGFPGELFF. CDR3 DNA: TGTGCCAGCAGCACATTTCCCGGGTTCCCCGGGGAGCTGTTTTTT.

The rearrangement links TRBV14 to TRBJ1-4; a possible D gene is TRBD1 (5 bases). Germline V CDR1 and CDR2: SGHDN, FVKESK. Trimming stripped 1 base from V and 3 bases from J, with 12 bases between. The CDR3 runs to 16 residues. The CDR3 DNA reads as TGTGCCAGCAGCCAAGCCGGTCGGGGGGCTAATGAAAAACTGTTTTTT. It yields the protein CASSQAGRGANEKLFF.

The V call is TRBV2, the J call TRBJ2-1; D call uncertain. The CDR3 contains 10 residues. V lost 7 bases and J 9 bases, leaving 7 bases between the germline ends. Germline CDR1 and CDR2: SNHLY and FYNNEI. The CDR3 coding sequence is TGTGCCAGCATGTTGAGTGAGCAGTTCTTC. This sequence encodes CASMLSEQFF.

The chain combines TRBV6-2 or TRBV6-3 with TRBJ1-3; D uncertain. Germline loops: CDR1 MNHEY, CDR2 SVGEGT. V dropped 0 bases and J dropped 5 bases, with 8 bases sitting between them. CDR3 length: 14 residues. CDR3 sequence (DNA): TGTGCCAGCAGTTACTCGGGCCGGCGAAACACCATATATTTT. This codes for CASSYSGRRNTIYF.

This chain links TRBV6-6 with TRBJ2-5, with 7 bases identical to TRBD2. V was pared by 3 bases and J by 2 bases, with 6 bases of the junction left unmatched. CDR3 length: 15 residues. Germline loops: CDR1 MNHNY, CDR2 SVGAGI (reference sequence). As DNA, the CDR3 is TGTGCCAGCAGTTATGAAAGCGGGGCTCAAGAGACCCAGTACTTC. Translated: CASSYESGAQETQYF.

V is TRBV29-1 and J is TRBJ2-3, with 9 nucleotides matching TRBD2. Trimming removed 0 bases from V and 5 bases from J; junction bases left unmatched: 6. The CDR3 sequence is 15 residues long. Germline V lookup: CDR1 SQVTM, CDR2 ANQGSEA. CDR3 residues: CSVEDQSSGKDTQYF. CDR3 DNA: TGCAGCGTTGAAGATCAGTCTAGCGGGAAAGATACGCAGTATTTT.

The chain uses TRBV19 and TRBJ2-1; TRBD1 matches 7 bases. Germline V gene sequence: CDR1 LNHDA, CDR2 SQIVND (reference sequence). The CDR3 is 13 residues long. The trim removed 5 bases at V and 4 bases at J, leaving 2 bases unmatched. DNA for the CDR3: TGTGCCAGTAGTGTACAGGGGTACAATGAGCAGTTCTTC. Its protein is CASSVQGYNEQFF.